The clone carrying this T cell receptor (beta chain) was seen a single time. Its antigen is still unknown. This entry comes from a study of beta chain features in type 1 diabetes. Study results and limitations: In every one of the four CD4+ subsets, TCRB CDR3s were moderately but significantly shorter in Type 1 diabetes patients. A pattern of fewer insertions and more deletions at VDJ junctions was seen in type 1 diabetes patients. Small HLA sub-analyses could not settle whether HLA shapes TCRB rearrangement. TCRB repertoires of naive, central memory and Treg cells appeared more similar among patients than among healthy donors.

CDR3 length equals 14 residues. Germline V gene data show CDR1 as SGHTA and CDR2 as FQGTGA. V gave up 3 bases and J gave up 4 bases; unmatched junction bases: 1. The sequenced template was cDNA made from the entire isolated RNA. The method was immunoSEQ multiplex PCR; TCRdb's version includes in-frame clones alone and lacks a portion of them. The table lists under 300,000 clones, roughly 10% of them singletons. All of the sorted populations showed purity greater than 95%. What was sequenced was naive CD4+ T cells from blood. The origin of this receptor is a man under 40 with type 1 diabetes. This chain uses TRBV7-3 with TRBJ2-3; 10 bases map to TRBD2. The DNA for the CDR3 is TGTGCCAGCAGCTTCGGGACTAGCGCAGATACGCAGTATTTT. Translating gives CASSFGTSADTQYF.